This TCR beta chain is from a study of blood T cell repertoires in COVID-19. The CDR3 length is 11 residues. Germline CDR1 is MGHRA and CDR2 is YSYEKL. The V end was cut by 0 bases, the J end by 12 bases, with 5 bases between. Assay: immunoSEQ multiplex PCR; the TCRdb copy retains only in-frame clones and omits some. The table records 150,000 to 200,000 clones, around 86% of them present only once. Sample: peripheral blood. The TCR originated in a man younger than 35 with acute or convalescent COVID-19. The chain recombines TRBV4-1 with TRBJ1-4; no definite D call. Here the CDR3 DNA reads TGCGCCAGCAGCCAAGACCGGGAACTGTTTTTT. Residues: CASSQDRELFF.